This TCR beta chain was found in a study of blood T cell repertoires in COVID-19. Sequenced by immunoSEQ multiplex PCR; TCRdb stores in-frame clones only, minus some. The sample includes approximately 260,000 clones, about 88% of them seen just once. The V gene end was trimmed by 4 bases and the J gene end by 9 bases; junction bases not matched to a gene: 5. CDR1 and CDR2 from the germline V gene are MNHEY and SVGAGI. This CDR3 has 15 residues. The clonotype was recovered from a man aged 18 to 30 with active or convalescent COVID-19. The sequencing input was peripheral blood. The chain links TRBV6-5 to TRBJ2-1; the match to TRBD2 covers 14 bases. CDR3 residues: CASSLGTSGGSEQFF. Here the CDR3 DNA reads TGTGCCAGCAGTTTAGGGACTAGCGGGGGAAGTGAGCAGTTCTTC.